This T cell receptor beta chain was observed in a study of cytomegalovirus exposure and HLA in healthy donors. Findings and caveats of the study: TCR beta V segments were, for the most part, productive about 87% or about 30% of the time in an earlier analysis.

The CDR3 numbers 8 amino acids, ends counted. Germline values: CDR1 SQVTM, CDR2 ANQGSEA. The PCR used 60 Vbeta and 13 Jbeta primers. Repertoires were generated with immunoSEQ multiplex PCR, while TCRdb's copy carries only in-frame clones and drops some. Found here are roughly 180,000 clones, 76% of them singletons; the top ten hold around 0.71%. This clone was picked up a small number of times. The antigen is not known. Because the CDR3's place on the DNA is in doubt, the DNA is left out and the CDR3 is given as listed by TCRdb. The chain links TRBV29-1 to TRBJ1-2. The sample consisted of PBMCs. This TCR was recovered from a female donor in good health and CMV-seronegative. CDR3 protein: CSVGRGNF.